This T cell receptor beta chain emerged from a study of cytomegalovirus exposure and HLA in healthy donors. Vbeta (60) and Jbeta (13) primers were used in the PCR. Sequencing was performed with immunoSEQ multiplex PCR; in TCRdb, only in-frame clones are kept and a portion is missing. The sample has about 130,000 clones, approximately 80% seen once; the top ten hold 1.2%. Study conclusions and caveats: Across HLA loci, a later analysis found differing TCR association rates, with DRB1 most and HLA-C fewest.

On this clone: Antigen unknown.

Germline assignment: CDR1 SNHLY and CDR2 FYNNEI. The CDR3 extends over 12 amino acids. V dropped 4 bases and J dropped 4 bases, with 7 bases sitting between them. The specimen sequenced was PBMCs. The clonotype was recovered from a girl aged 2 to 9 in good health and CMV-seronegative. The chain employs TRBV2 and TRBJ1-1; D call uncertain. CDR3: CASSVTGTEAFF. The CDR3 nucleotides read TGTGCCAGCAGTGTCACGGGCACTGAAGCTTTCTTT.